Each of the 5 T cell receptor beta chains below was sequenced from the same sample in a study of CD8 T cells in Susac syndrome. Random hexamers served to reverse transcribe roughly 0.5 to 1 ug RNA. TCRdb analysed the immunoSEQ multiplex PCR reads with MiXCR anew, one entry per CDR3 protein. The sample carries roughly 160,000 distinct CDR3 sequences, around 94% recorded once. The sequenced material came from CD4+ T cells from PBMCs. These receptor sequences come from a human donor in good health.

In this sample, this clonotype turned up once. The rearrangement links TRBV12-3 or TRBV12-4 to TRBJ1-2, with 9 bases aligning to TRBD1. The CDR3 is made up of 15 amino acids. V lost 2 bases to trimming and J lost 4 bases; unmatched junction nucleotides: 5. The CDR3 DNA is TGTGCCAGCAGTTTAACGGGACAGGGCCCCTATGGCTACACCTTC. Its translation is CASSLTGQGPYGYTF.

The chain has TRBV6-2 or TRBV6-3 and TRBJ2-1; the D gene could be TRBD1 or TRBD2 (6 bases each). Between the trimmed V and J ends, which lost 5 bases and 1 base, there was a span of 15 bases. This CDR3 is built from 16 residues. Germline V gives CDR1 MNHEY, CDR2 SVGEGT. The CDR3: CASSPWGALSYNEQFF. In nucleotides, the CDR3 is TGTGCCAGCAGTCCCTGGGGGGCCCTGTCCTACAATGAGCAGTTCTTC.

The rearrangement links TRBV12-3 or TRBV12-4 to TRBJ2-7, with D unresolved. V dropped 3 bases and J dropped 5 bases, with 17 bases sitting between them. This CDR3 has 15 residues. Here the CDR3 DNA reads TGTGCCAGCAGTTTCCGTTCGCGGAACAAACACGAGCAGTACTTC. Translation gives CASSFRSRNKHEQYF.

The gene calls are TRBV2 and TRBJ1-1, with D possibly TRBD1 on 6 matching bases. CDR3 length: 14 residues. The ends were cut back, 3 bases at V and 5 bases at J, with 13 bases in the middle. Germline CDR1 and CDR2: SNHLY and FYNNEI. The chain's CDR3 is CASSEGHPGTEAFF. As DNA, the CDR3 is TGTGCCAGCAGTGAGGGACACCCTGGGACTGAAGCTTTCTTT. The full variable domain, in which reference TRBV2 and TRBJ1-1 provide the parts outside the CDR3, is EPEVTQTPSHQVTQMGQEVILRCVPISNHLYFYWYRQILGQKVEFLVSFYNNEISEKSEIFDDQFSVERPDGSNFTLKIRSTKLEDSAMYFCASSEGHPGTEAFFGQGTRLTVV.

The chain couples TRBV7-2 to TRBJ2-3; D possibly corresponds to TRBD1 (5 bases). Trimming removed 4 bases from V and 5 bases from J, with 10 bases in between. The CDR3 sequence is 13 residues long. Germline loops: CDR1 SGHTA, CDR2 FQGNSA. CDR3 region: CASSSGHEDTQYF. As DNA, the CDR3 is TGTGCCAGCAGCTCCGGACATGAAGATACGCAGTATTTT.